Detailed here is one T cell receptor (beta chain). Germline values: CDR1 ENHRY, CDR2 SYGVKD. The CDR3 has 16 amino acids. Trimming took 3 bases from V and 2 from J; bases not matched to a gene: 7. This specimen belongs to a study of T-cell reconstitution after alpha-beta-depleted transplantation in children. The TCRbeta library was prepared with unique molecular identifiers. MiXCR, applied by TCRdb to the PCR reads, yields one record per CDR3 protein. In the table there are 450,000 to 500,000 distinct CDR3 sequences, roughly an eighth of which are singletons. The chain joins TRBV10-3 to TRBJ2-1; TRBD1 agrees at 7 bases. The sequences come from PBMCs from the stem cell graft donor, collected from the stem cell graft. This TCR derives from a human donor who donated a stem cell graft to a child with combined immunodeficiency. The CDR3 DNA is TGTGCCATCAGTGACGATTTGCAGGGGGCCTACAATGAGCAGTTCTTC. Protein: CAISDDLQGAYNEQFF.